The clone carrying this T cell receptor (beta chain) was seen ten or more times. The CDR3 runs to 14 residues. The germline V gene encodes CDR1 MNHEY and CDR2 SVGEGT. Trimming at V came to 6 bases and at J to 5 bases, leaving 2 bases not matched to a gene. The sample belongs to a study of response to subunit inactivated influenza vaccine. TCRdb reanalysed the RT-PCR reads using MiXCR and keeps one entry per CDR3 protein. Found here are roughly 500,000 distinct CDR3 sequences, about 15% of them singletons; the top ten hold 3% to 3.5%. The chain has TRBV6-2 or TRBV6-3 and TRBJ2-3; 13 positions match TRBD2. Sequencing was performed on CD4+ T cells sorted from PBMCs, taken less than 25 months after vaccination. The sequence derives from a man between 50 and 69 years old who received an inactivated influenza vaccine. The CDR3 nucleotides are TGTGCCAGCAGAACTAGCGGGAGGGGAGATACGCAGTATTTT. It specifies CASRTSGRGDTQYF.